This T cell receptor (beta chain) was captured in a study of beta chain features in type 1 diabetes. In the study overall: Regarding age, gender and cell yields, patients proved similar to healthy donors. Sorted cells, about 99 million in number, were examined across all samples. Notes on the study in general: Among patients, naive, central memory and Treg TCRB repertoires appeared more similar than among healthy donors.

CD4+ naive, central memory, regulatory and stem cell-like memory subsets were isolated by sorting on CD45RO/CCR7/CD25/CD127/CD95/CD27. The germline V and J ends were trimmed by 4 bases and 1 base, with 19 bases remaining between them. The CDR3 length is 18 residues. Germline CDR1 reads MGHRA; CDR2 reads YSYEKL. Reverse transcribing all isolated RNA meant expressed TCRB transcripts were sequenced. Generated by immunoSEQ multiplex PCR, the TCRdb table keeps only in-frame clones and is missing some. The sample lists about 620,000 clones; 15% to 19% were seen once. This clone has more than one count but fewer than ten. Antigen: not known.

Specimen: naive CD4+ T cells from blood. This receptor was obtained from a man aged 18-30 years in good health. This rearrangement joins TRBV4-1 to TRBJ2-2, with D maybe TRBD2 (6 bases). The CDR3 bases are TGCGCCAGCAGCCCTAAACCTCCGGGACTGGAGAACACCGGGGAGCTGTTTTTT. Translation gives CASSPKPPGLENTGELFF.